These 6 T cell receptor beta chains came from one sample sequenced in a study of T-cell reconstitution after alpha-beta-depleted transplantation in children (TCRdb year 2016). Preparation of the library involved PCR. Data came from an Illumina HiSeq 2500. To normalize quantification of the TCRbeta repertoire, the TCR libraries were built with molecular barcoding that relied on unique molecular identifiers. TCRdb trimmed public reads at Q25 via fastp, called clones via MiXCR and kept in-frame beta chains. Every distinct CDR3 protein forms one entry, paired with its most common genes and DNA. Across this sample there are 250,000 to 300,000 distinct CDR3 sequences, with around 10% seen only once. Of the sample, around 7.5% falls within the top ten clones. Explained via the paper, the treatment or condition label denotes: allogeneic hematopoietic cell transplantation with graft depleted of TCRalphabeta T cells and CD19 B cells.

The sample consisted of PBMCs, taken before TCRalphabeta/CD19-depleted stem cell transplant. These receptors were taken from a boy under two years old with acute myeloid leukemia, due to receive a stem cell transplant.

At least ten counts were recorded for this clonotype. This chain uses TRBV20-1 with TRBJ2-1, with TRBD2 matching 9 bases. Germline CDR1 and CDR2: DFQATT and SNEGSKA (reference sequence). This CDR3 comprises 17 residues. The V gene end was trimmed by 7 bases and the J gene end by 2 bases; junction bases not matched to a gene: 15. As DNA, the CDR3 is TGCAGTGTCCCCCCTCATAGCGGGGGCCGGACCTACAATGAGCAGTTCTTC. Amino acids: CSVPPHSGGRTYNEQFF.

The V and J genes are TRBV20-1 and TRBJ2-4; possibly TRBD1 for D (6 bases). Germline V gives CDR1 DFQATT, CDR2 SNEGSKA (reference sequence). The CDR3 extends over 14 amino acids. V lost 1 base to trimming and J lost 8 bases, with 15 bases between them. CDR3 region: CSARAGQLGDIQYF. The CDR3 DNA follows: TGCAGTGCTAGAGCTGGACAGCTAGGGGACATTCAGTACTTC.

This clonotype was seen many times. This chain links TRBV6-2 or TRBV6-3 with TRBJ2-5, with D maybe TRBD2 (6 bases). The germline CDR1 and CDR2 sequences are MNHEY and SVGEGT. V was clipped by 0 bases and J by 1 base, with 18 bases between them. The CDR3 has 18 residues. DNA for the CDR3: TGTGCCAGCAGTTACTCGGGCCGACCTCGGGAGTCCCAAGAGACCCAGTACTTC. Its protein product is CASSYSGRPRESQETQYF.

This chain links TRBV29-1 with TRBJ1-2; 10 bases agree with TRBD1. The germline V gene encodes CDR1 SQVTM and CDR2 ANQGSEA. This CDR3 contains 17 residues. V dropped 5 bases and J dropped 0; count of bases not matched to a gene: 12. The CDR3 sequence: CSVWGMGTGASNYGYTF. CDR3 nucleotide sequence: TGCAGCGTTTGGGGGATGGGGACAGGGGCCTCTAACTATGGCTACACCTTC.

This clonotype showed up many times. This chain links TRBV9 with TRBJ2-1; D might be TRBD2 (6 bases). CDR3 length: 16 residues. Trimming took 2 bases from V and 7 from J, leaving 19 bases between them. CDR1 and CDR2 from the germline V gene are SGDLS and YYNGEE. CDR3 bases: TGTGCCAGCAGCGTGTCCATGCGGGGCCCGGGGAATGAGCAGTTCTTC. Protein sequence: CASSVSMRGPGNEQFF. Variable domain in full (rest from reference TRBV9 and TRBJ2-1): DSGVTQTPKHLITATGQRVTLRCSPRSGDLSVYWYQQSLDQGLQFLIQYYNGEERAKGNILERFSAQQFPDLHSELNLSSLELGDSALYFCASSVSMRGPGNEQFFGPGTRLTVL.

This clonotype was seen at least ten times. V gene TRBV6-1 combines with J gene TRBJ2-2; TRBD2 matches at 10 bases. The CDR3 is 17 amino acids. CDR1 is MNHNS and CDR2 is SASEGT in the germline V gene. V lost 5 bases to trimming and J lost 3 bases; unmatched junction nucleotides: 9. CDR3 amino acids: CASSRGSGGADTGELFF. The CDR3 DNA follows: TGTGCCAGCAGTCGGGGCAGCGGGGGGGCCGACACCGGGGAGCTGTTTTTT.